Given below is one T cell receptor beta chain in context. The authors' processing: Amplified reference gene primers provided the basis for estimating nucleated cell counts. TCRdb's table, derived via immunoSEQ multiplex PCR, lists solely in-frame clones and lacks some. Clone size and V and J calls were adopted from that table, with D and trimming inferred from the DNA. This sample has about 180,000 clones, with around 85% found just once. This entry is derived from a study of blood T cell repertoires in COVID-19. Study as a whole: Samples of COVID-19 (acute and convalescent) were obtained from the United States, Italy and Spain. From T cells, B-cell-depleted T cells, or PBMCs came the material, which was cDNA or gDNA.

This CDR3 region has 12 residues. CDR1 MNHEY and CDR2 SVGAGI come from the germline V gene. The ends were cut back, 9 bases at V and 3 bases at J, with 10 bases in the middle. The chain uses TRBV6-5 and TRBJ2-3; D gene uncertain. The sequence came from a woman older than 75 with acute or convalescent COVID-19. Specimen: peripheral blood. The CDR3 DNA reads TGTGCCAGTCATACGAGAACAGATACGCAGTATTTT. It translates to CASHTRTDTQYF.